This TCR beta chain emerged from a study of blood T cell repertoires in COVID-19. This clone was recorded once. Measured with immunoSEQ multiplex PCR; TCRdb has only the in-frame clones, and not every one. The table shows about 200,000 clones, with approximately 84% occurring only once. The sequenced sample consisted of peripheral blood. The source is a human donor with acute or convalescent COVID-19. The donor label of this sample is uncertain.

The CDR3, as DNA: TGTGCCAGCCGGACAGATCTCCGATTCACCGGGGAGCTGTTTTTT. Translating it yields CASRTDLRFTGELFF. The chain carries TRBV11-2 and TRBJ2-2; tentative D call: TRBD1 (6 bases). The V end lost 8 bases, the J end lost 4 bases, and 17 bases lay between the germline ends. Germline CDR1 and CDR2: SGHAT and FQNNGV. The CDR3 totals 15 residues.